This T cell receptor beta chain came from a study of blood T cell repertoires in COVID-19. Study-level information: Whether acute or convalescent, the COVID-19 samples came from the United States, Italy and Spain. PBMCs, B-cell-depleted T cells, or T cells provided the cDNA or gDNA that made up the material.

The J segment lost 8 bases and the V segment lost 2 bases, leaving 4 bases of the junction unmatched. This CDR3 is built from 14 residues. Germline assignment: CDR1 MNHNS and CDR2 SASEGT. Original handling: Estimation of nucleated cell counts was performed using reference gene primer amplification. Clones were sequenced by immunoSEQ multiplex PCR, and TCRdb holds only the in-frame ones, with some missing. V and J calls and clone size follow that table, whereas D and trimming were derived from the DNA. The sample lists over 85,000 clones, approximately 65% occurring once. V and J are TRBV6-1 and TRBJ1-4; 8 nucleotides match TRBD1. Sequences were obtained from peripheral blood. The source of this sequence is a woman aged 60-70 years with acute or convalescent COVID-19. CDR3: CASSEQGAGEKLFF. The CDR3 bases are TGTGCCAGCAGTGAACAGGGGGCAGGGGAAAAACTGTTTTTT.